Listed below are T cell receptor beta chains from one sample, sequenced in a study of response to subunit inactivated influenza vaccine. MiXCR, run by TCRdb on the RT-PCR reads, gives a single entry per CDR3 protein. The profile shows roughly 620,000 distinct CDR3 sequences, around 11% of them singletons. Another study also made use of these data, one on T cells expressing NK-cell markers.

The starting material was PBMCs from blood, obtained on the day of vaccination. These receptors were collected from a man aged 45-65 years who received an inactivated influenza vaccine. Each CDR3 is given with its conserved first and last residue. A D gene is named only where the DNA matches it firmly. Expanded clones get a size class; other rows say once, few or many, or leave the size out.

clone_size	d_call	v_call	j_call	cdr3_nt	cdr3_aa
few	.	TRBV6-1	TRBJ1-5	TGTGCCGGGGGAAGTAGTGGGGGAGGCAATCAGCCCCAGCATTTT	CAGGSSGGGNQPQHF
.	TRBD1	TRBV15	TRBJ1-1	TGTGCCACGGGGGACAGGGCGAACACTGAAGCTTTCTTT	CATGDRANTEAFF
few	TRBD2	TRBV5-1	TRBJ2-5	TGCGCCAGCAGCCATACGATAACTAGCGGCCAAGAGACCCAGTACTTC	CASSHTITSGQETQYF
.	TRBD1	TRBV20-1	TRBJ1-2	TGCAGTGCTACCGGCGGACAGGGAAACTATGGCTACACCTTC	CSATGGQGNYGYTF
.	TRBD1	TRBV29-1	TRBJ2-1	TGCAGCGTGAACCTCCGGGGACAGGACAATGAGCAGTTCTTC	CSVNLRGQDNEQFF
.	TRBD2	TRBV6-1	TRBJ2-2	TGTGACAGCAGCCGTACCCCAGGGAGGGGAACCGGGGAGCTGTTTTTT	CDSSRTPGRGTGELFF
.	.	TRBV7-9	TRBJ2-7	TGTGCCAGCAGCCCCCAGGGGGGGTACCGTAACGAGCAGTACTTC	CASSPQGGYRNEQYF
.	TRBD2	TRBV6-2/TRBV6-3	TRBJ2-1	TGTGCCAGCAGGAAAGCTAGCGGGAGTTCCTACAATGAGCAGTTCTTC	CASRKASGSSYNEQFF
many	.	TRBV12-3/TRBV12-4	TRBJ2-7	TGTGCCAGCAGTTTATTGCGCTACGAGCAGTACTTC	CASSLLRYEQYF
few	.	TRBV20-1	TRBJ2-1	TGCAGTGCTAGAGTGGCGGCGGGGGCTTACAATGAGCAGTTCTTC	CSARVAAGAYNEQFF
few	.	TRBV9	TRBJ2-7	TGTGCCAGCAGCGTAGCTGGGACCCCAGTTTACGAGCAGTACTTC	CASSVAGTPVYEQYF
few	.	TRBV12-3/TRBV12-4	TRBJ2-5	TGTGCCAGCAGTTTAGCGGTGTACCAAGAGACCCAGTACTTC	CASSLAVYQETQYF
few	.	TRBV7-8	TRBJ2-3	TGTGCCAGCAGCTTTGGAAATACGCAGTATTTT	CASSFGNTQYF
few	.	TRBV7-2	TRBJ1-5	TGTGCCAGCAGCTCAGTGGGGACACGTAGCAATCAGCCCCAGCATTTT	CASSSVGTRSNQPQHF
.	.	TRBV12-3/TRBV12-4	TRBJ2-3	TGTGCCAGCAGTGTCGGGGCGTATACGCAGTATTTT	CASSVGAYTQYF
few	.	TRBV18	TRBJ2-2	TGTGCCAGCTCACCACCGTGGGCAGGGGAGAACACCGGGGAGCTGTTTTTT	CASSPPWAGENTGELFF
.	.	TRBV3-1	TRBJ1-2	TGTGCCAGCAGCCAAGATCGGCGACCCTATGGCTACACCTTC	CASSQDRRPYGYTF
.	.	TRBV10-3	TRBJ1-2	TGTGCCATCAGTGAGTCACCGTCAGGTGTTGGCTACACCTTC	CAISESPSGVGYTF
.	.	TRBV20-1	TRBJ2-5	TGCAGTGCTATCTTCGGGGGCCAAGAGACCCAGTACTTC	CSAIFGGQETQYF
few	.	TRBV5-1	TRBJ2-7	TGCGCCAGCAGCTGGGGACATTCTGGCCCCTACGAGCAGTACTTC	CASSWGHSGPYEQYF
many	TRBD2	TRBV5-1	TRBJ2-5	TGCGCCAGCAGGGGGACTAGCGAGACCCAGTACTTC	CASRGTSETQYF
.	TRBD2	TRBV5-1	TRBJ2-1	TGCGCCAGCAGCGGAGTAGCGGGAGGGGAAAATGAGCAGTTCTTC	CASSGVAGGENEQFF
few	TRBD1	TRBV10-3	TRBJ2-7	TGTGCCACCTGGACAGGGGGGGGCGAGCAGTACTTC	CATWTGGGEQYF
.	.	TRBV7-9	TRBJ1-3	TGTGCCAGCAGCCTATCCGACTGGTTCTCTGGAAACACCATATATTTT	CASSLSDWFSGNTIYF
few	.	TRBV29-1	TRBJ2-1	TGCAGCGTTGAAAAAGTGTGGGAGGCGAGCTCCTACAATGAGCAGTTCTTC	CSVEKVWEASSYNEQFF
.	TRBD2	TRBV25-1	TRBJ2-1	TGTGCCAGCAGTGAAACGGTATTAACTAGCGGCTACAATGAGCAGTTCTTC	CASSETVLTSGYNEQFF
once	TRBD1	TRBV4-3	TRBJ2-6	TGCGCCAGCAGCCAAGTTAGTTGGGACAGGGTCGGGGCCAACGTCCTGACTTTC	CASSQVSWDRVGANVLTF
few	TRBD1	TRBV7-8	TRBJ2-7	TGTGCCAGCAGCCTGGACAGGGTCGAGCAGTACTTC	CASSLDRVEQYF
many	.	TRBV6-5	TRBJ1-1	TGTGCCAGCAGTTACCAGGTCTCGAACACTGAAGCTTTCTTT	CASSYQVSNTEAFF
.	.	TRBV12-3/TRBV12-4	TRBJ1-4	TGTGCCAGCAGTCGGACCCATTCTGGAGGTGAAAAACTGTTTTTT	CASSRTHSGGEKLFF
.	TRBD1	TRBV12-3/TRBV12-4	TRBJ2-5	TGTGCCAGCAGTCGTGACAGGGGGCATGAGACCCAGTACTTC	CASSRDRGHETQYF
.	.	TRBV27	TRBJ1-2	TGTGCCAGCAGTTTCCGGGCAGGGAATGCTGGCTACACCTTC	CASSFRAGNAGYTF
.	.	TRBV10-3	TRBJ1-4	TGTGCCATCAGTGGGGCTCCAAGGGATAATGAAAAACTGTTTTTT	CAISGAPRDNEKLFF
few	TRBD1	TRBV27	TRBJ2-7	TGTGCCAGACCGGGACAGGAGAGCCCTTCTTTTAGGGAGCAGTACTTC	CARPGQESPSFREQYF
.	TRBD1	TRBV5-1	TRBJ2-5	TGCGCCAGCAGCCATCCGACGGGGACAGCCCAAGAGACCCAGTACTTC	CASSHPTGTAQETQYF
many	TRBD1	TRBV6-5	TRBJ2-1	TGTGCCAGCAGTTATTGGGGCGGGACAGGTTACAATGAGCAGTTCTTC	CASSYWGGTGYNEQFF
few	.	TRBV5-1	TRBJ1-1	TGCGCCAGCAGCTTGTTTATAAACAGCGAGAACACTGAAGCTTTCTTT	CASSLFINSENTEAFF
.	.	TRBV16	TRBJ1-1	TGTGCCAGCAGCCAATCGGCGGACACTGAAGCTTTCTTT	CASSQSADTEAFF
.	.	TRBV7-9	TRBJ2-2	TGTGCCAGCAGCCCCGGGTGGAACACCGGGGAGCTGTTTTTT	CASSPGWNTGELFF
.	TRBD2	TRBV24-1	TRBJ2-5	TGTGCCACGAACACGGGACTATCCCAAGAGACCCAGTACTTC	CATNTGLSQETQYF
few	.	TRBV28	TRBJ2-3	TGTGCCATGGGGAGTAGTCGGCGGATCACAGATACGCAGTATTTT	CAMGSSRRITDTQYF
few	TRBD2	TRBV7-2	TRBJ2-1	TGTGCCAGCAGCTTGGGCCTACTAGCGGGAGCAGGTAATGAGCAGTTCTTC	CASSLGLLAGAGNEQFF
.	.	TRBV5-1	TRBJ1-5	TGCGCCAGCAGCTTGGCGGGGGCACGGGGGCAGCCCCAGCATTTT	CASSLAGARGQPQHF
.	TRBD2	TRBV20-1	TRBJ2-7	TGCAGTGCTGGTGGGGAGGGCCGTGGCGAGCAGTACTTC	CSAGGEGRGEQYF
.	.	TRBV15	TRBJ1-1	TGTGCCACCAGCAGGGGGATGGCAGGGGCCACTGAAGCTTTCTTT	CATSRGMAGATEAFF
few	TRBD2	TRBV3-1	TRBJ2-3	TGTGCCAGCAGCCAAGGAGGGCGGGGGGCCACAGATACGCAGTATTTT	CASSQGGRGATDTQYF